This is a list of T cell receptor beta chains from one sample in a study of cytomegalovirus exposure and HLA in healthy donors. TCRdb keeps only in-frame clones here, not all; method: immunoSEQ multiplex PCR. The sample lists approximately 190,000 clones; approximately 70% were seen once. The source material was PBMCs. The receptors originated from a man aged 35 to 55 in good health and CMV-seropositive. Each CDR3 is given with its conserved first and last residue. The size entry is marked missing in some rows and otherwise reads once, few, many or a size class.

j_gene,abundance,v_gene,CDR3aa
TRBJ1-1,NA,TRBV5-5,CASSPSVGGVAEAFF
TRBJ1-5,NA,TRBV7-2,CASSLAGGNQPQHF
TRBJ1-6,NA,TRBV2,CASISQLNSPLHF
TRBJ2-3,few,TRBV5-1,CASSLGGEADTQYF
TRBJ2-5,NA,TRBV2,CASSRGWQETQYF
TRBJ1-2,NA,TRBV5-6,CASSSNLRDTTGYGYTF
TRBJ1-4,NA,TRBV4-3,CASSQGDRGGEKLFF
NA,NA,TRBV5-1,CASSLGTSRREQYF
TRBJ1-1,NA,TRBV19,CASSEQGATEAFF
TRBJ1-1,NA,TRBV5-5,CASSSGQGARPLGAFF
TRBJ2-5,NA,TRBV12-5,CASGLRDSETQYF
TRBJ2-1,NA,TRBV7-2,CASSRRSAVYNEQFF
TRBJ1-5,NA,TRBV28,CASSQGGLNQPQHF
TRBJ2-3,NA,TRBV18,CASSPPGGAHTQYF
TRBJ1-6,NA,TRBV5-1,CASSPDRSSSPLHF
TRBJ2-1,NA,TRBV6-4,CASSPTGLAGGPDEQFF
TRBJ1-2,NA,TRBV6-1,CASSEWDSPNYGYTF